This TCR beta chain was sequenced in a study of blood T cell repertoires in COVID-19. Study context: The samples span acute and convalescent COVID-19 from the United States, Italy and Spain.

Sequenced by immunoSEQ multiplex PCR; TCRdb stores in-frame clones only, minus some. The data hold 180,000 or so clones, with more than 75% observed a single time. Trimming removed 7 bases from V and 4 bases from J; junction bases left unmatched: 9. CDR1 MNHEY and CDR2 SVGAGI come from the germline V gene. The CDR3 runs to 15 residues. The chain links TRBV6-5 to TRBJ2-3, with 9 bases that match TRBD1. Material: PBMCs or T cells enriched from blood (not recorded which). This TCR came from a man in his sixties who had been exposed to COVID-19. As DNA, the CDR3 is TGTGCCAGCATGACTAGGACAGGGGTGCCAGATACGCAGTATTTT. Its protein is CASMTRTGVPDTQYF.